The TCR beta chain under discussion was sequenced for a study of blood T cell repertoires in COVID-19. The data were produced by immunoSEQ multiplex PCR, yet TCRdb's version contains in-frame clones alone and is incomplete. The sample contains some 170,000 clones, around 74% of which appear only once. Germline CDR1 is KGHSH and CDR2 is LQKENI. The CDR3 has 14 residues. V shed 7 bases and J shed 1 base, with 12 bases lying between them. This sequence was found in a man aged 65 to 79 with acute or convalescent COVID-19. This chain connects TRBV18 to TRBJ2-3, with D perhaps matching TRBD2 (6 bases). The sample comprised peripheral blood. This CDR3 is CASLMGLRTDTQYF. CDR3 coding DNA: TGTGCCAGCTTAATGGGACTTCGCACAGATACGCAGTATTTT.